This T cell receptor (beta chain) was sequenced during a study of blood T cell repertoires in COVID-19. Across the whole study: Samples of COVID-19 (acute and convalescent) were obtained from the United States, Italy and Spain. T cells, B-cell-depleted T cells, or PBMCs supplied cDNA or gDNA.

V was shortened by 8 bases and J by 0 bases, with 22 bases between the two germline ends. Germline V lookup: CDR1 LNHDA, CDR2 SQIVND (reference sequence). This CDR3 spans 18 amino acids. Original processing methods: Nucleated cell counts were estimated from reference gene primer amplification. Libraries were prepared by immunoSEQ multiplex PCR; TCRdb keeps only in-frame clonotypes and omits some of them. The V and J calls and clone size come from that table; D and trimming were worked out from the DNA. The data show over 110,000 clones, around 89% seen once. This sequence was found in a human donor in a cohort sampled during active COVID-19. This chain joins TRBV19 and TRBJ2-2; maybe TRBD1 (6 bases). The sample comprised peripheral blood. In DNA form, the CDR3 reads TGTGCCAGTCGGACAGCCGCAGGTGGCTTCGCGAACACCGGGGAGCTGTTTTTT. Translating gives CASRTAAGGFANTGELFF.